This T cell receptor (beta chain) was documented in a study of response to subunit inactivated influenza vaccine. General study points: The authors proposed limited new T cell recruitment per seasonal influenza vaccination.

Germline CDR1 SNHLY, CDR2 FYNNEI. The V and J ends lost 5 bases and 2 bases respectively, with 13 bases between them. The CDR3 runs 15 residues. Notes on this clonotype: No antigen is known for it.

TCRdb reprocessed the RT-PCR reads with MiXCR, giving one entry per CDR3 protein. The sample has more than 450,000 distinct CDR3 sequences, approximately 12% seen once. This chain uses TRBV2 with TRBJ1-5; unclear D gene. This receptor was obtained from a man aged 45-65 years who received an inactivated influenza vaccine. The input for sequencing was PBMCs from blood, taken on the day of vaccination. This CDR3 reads CASSKGDMGNQPQHF. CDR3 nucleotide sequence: TGTGCCAGCAGTAAGGGAGATATGGGCAATCAGCCCCAGCATTTT.